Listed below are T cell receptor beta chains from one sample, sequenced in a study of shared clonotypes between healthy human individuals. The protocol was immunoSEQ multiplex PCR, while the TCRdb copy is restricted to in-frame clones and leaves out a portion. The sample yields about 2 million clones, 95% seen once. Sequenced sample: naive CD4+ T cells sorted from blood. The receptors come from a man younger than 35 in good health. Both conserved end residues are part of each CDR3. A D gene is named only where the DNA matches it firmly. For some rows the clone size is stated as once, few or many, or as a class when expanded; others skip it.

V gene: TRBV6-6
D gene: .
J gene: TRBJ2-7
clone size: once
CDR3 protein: CASSRGDSKYEQYF

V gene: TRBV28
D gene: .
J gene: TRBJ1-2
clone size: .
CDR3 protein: CASRPQGSGYGYTF

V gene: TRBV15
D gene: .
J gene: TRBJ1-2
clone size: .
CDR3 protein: CATSRDWEAYGYTF

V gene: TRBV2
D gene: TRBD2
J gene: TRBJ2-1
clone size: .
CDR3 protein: CASSDPGGSYNEQFF

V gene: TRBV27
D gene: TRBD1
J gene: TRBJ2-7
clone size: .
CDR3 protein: CASSLGTGRHEQYF

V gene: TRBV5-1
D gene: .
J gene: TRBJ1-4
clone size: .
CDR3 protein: CASSLSGATNEKLFF

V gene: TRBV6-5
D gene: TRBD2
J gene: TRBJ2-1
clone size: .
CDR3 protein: CASSSGGLAGDNEQFF

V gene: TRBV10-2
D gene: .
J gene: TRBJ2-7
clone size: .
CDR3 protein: CASSEPSQGLSYEQYF

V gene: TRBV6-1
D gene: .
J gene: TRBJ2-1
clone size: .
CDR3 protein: CASSDIGGGPYNEQFF

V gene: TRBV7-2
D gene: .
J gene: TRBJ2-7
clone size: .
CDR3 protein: CASSFPWQGPLLPHEQYF

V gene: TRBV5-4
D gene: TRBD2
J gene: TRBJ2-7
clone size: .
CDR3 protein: CASSLGLADSYEQYF

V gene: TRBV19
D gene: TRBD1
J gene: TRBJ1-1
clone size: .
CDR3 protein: CASSPQGTGKGSTEAFF

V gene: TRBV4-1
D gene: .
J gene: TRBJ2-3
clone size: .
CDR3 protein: CASSQDPGHPTTTDTQYF

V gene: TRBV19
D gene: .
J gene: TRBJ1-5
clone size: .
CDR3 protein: CASSRGNQPQHF

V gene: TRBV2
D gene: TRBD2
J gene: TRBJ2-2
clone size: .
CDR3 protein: CASSSSGNTGELFF

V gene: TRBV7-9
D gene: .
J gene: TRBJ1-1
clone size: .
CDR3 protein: CASKGWLNTEAFF

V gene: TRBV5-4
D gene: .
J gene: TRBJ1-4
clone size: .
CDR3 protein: CASARSADEKLFF

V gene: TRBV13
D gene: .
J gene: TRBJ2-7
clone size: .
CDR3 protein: CASSLGDSAAYEQYF

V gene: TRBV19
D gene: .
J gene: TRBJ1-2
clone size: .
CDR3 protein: CASRRAISNGYTF

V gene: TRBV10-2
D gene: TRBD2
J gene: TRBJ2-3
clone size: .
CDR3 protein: CASTGLVSTDTQYF

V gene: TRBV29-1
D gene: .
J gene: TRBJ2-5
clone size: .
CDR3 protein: CSVGPGQETQYF

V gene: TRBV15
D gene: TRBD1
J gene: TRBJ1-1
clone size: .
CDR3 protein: CATSRVGGQGFSNTEAFF

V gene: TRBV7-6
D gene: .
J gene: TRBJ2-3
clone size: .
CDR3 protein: CASSLLTDPTDTQYF

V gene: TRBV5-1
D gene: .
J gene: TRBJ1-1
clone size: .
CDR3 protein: CASSLDHSHPRNTEAFF

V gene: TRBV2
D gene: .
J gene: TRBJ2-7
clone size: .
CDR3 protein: CASSEAGANYEQYF

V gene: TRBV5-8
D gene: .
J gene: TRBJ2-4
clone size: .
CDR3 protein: CASSLVQGDKNIQYF

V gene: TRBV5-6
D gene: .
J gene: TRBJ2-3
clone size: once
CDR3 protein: CASSLAGQDTQYF

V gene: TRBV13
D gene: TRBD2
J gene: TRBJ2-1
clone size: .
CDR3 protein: CASSSSSGGAYYNEQFF

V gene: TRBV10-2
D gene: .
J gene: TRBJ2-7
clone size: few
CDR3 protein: CASSELHRDEQYF

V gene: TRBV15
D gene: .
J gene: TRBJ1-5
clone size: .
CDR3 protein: CATSRDVAEPQHF

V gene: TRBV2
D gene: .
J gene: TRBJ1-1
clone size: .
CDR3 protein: CASRTTENTEAFF

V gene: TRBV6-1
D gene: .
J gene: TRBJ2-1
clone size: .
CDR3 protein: CASSPLATGRNEQFF

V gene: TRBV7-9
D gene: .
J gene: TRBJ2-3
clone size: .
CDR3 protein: CASSSRSGQGLTDTQYF

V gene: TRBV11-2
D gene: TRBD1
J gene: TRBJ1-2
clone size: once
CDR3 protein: CASSQEGASGYTF

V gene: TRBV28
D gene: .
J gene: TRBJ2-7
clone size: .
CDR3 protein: CASSSAQGGEQYF

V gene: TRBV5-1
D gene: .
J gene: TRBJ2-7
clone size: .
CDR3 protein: CASSLDEGRQTDEQYF

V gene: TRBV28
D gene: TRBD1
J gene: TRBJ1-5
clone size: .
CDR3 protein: CASSFGTANNQPQHF

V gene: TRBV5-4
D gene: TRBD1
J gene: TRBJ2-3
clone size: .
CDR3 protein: CASSSDRVKTDTQYF

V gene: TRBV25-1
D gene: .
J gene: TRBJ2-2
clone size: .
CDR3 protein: CASSESGWAGELFF

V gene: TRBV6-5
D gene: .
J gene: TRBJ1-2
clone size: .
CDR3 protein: CASTQGEGYTF

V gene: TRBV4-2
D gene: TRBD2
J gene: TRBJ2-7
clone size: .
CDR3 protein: CASSLSSGGALSYEQYF

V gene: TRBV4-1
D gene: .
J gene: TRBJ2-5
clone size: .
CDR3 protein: CASRSIFQETQYF

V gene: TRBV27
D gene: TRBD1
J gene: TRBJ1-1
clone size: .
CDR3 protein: CASSPMGQGTEAFF

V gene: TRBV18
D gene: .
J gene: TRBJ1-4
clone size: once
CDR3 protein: CASSPMGFQKLFF

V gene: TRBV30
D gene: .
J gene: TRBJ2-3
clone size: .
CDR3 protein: CAWRQGGGTDTQYF

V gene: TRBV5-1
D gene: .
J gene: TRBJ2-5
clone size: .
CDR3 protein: CASSLGGGSEETQYF

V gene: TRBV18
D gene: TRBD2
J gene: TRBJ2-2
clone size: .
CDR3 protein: CASSPLAGTGELFF

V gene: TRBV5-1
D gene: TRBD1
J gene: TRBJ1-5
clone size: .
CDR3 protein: CASSLEAGGSNQPQHF

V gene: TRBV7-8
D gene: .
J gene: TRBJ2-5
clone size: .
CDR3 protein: CASSLSKGKIVPETQYF

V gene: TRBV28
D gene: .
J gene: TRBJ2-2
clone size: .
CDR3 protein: CASRPQGENTGELFF

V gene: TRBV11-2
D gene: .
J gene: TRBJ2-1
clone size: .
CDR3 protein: CASSPGANEQFF

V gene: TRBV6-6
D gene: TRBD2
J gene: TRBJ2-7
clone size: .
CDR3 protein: CASSILAGGSYEQYF

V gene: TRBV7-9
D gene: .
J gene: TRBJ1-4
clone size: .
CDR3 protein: CASSLFGGENEKLFF